One and the same sample provided the 30 T cell receptor beta chains below, sequenced in a study of T-cell memory formation after mild COVID-19. TCRdb re-derived calls from the 5' RACE reads in MiXCR, one entry per CDR3 protein. The sample holds about 400,000 distinct CDR3 sequences; 20% to 30% are singletons and the top ten take 7% to 9.5%. The sequencing sample was made of PBMCs or a T cell subset sorted from them (not recorded which). These receptor sequences come from an adult woman who had mild COVID-19 (a few samples of this study predate the infection). Cell type and time point are not known.

The chain links TRBV20-1 to TRBJ1-1, with D perhaps TRBD1 (6 bases). Germline loops: CDR1 DFQATT, CDR2 SNEGSKA (reference sequence). V was trimmed by 3 bases and J by 6 bases, leaving 14 bases between them. This CDR3 contains 13 residues. The CDR3 protein is CSARIQGAPEAFF. The CDR3 DNA sequence: TGCAGTGCTAGGATACAGGGAGCGCCTGAAGCTTTCTTT.

This chain connects TRBV5-1 to TRBJ2-3; 8 nucleotides line up with TRBD1. The CDR3 has 17 residues. The germline V gene has CDR1 SGHRS and CDR2 YFSETQ. V trimming: 2 bases; J trimming: 2 bases; junction bases outside the gene matches: 10. The chain's CDR3 is CASSLTDRALLTDTQYF. The DNA of the CDR3 is TGCGCCAGCAGCTTAACGGACAGGGCCCTACTCACAGATACGCAGTATTTT.

The chain joins TRBV24-1 to TRBJ1-2; D is undetermined. Germline V gene data show CDR1 as KGHDR and CDR2 as SFDVKD. CDR3 length: 12 amino acids. Trimming pared 0 bases from V and 10 bases from J, leaving 8 bases between. CDR3 in DNA: TGTGCCACCAGTGATTTGGTCGGGATCTACACCTTC. Its translation is CATSDLVGIYTF.

This clonotype has at least ten counts. The genes are TRBV4-3 and TRBJ2-7; 9 bases line up with TRBD2. V trimming: 1 base; J trimming: 3 bases; junction bases outside the gene matches: 4. This CDR3 is 15 amino acids long. CDR1 is LGHNA and CDR2 is YSLEER in the germline V gene. CDR3 sequence (DNA): TGCGCCAGCAGCCAAGGGCGGGAGGGCCGCTACGAGCAGTACTTC. Translated: CASSQGREGRYEQYF.

This clonotype was observed a handful of times. This chain links TRBV5-1 with TRBJ2-3, with 7 bases aligning to TRBD2. Unmatched junction bases numbered 10, after V lost 4 bases and J lost 2 bases. The CDR3 has 16 amino acids. Germline CDR1 and CDR2: SGHRS and YFSETQ. The CDR3 DNA sequence: TGCGCCAGCAGCACACGATACCGACTAGCCACAGATACGCAGTATTTT. Protein: CASSTRYRLATDTQYF.

The chain links TRBV3-1 to TRBJ1-6, with unresolved D. V lost 6 bases and J 7 bases, leaving 13 bases between the germline ends. Germline values: CDR1 LGHDT, CDR2 YNNKEL (reference sequence). This CDR3 has 14 amino acids. CDR3 DNA sequence: TGTGCCAGCAGATCCGGAGGGTACAATTCACCCCTCCACTTT. It translates to CASRSGGYNSPLHF.

This clonotype was counted once. The CDR3 does not end in the conserved phenylalanine or tryptophan, so this is likely a read error. This chain joins TRBV15 and TRBJ2-2; D possibly corresponds to TRBD2 (6 bases). Per germline, CDR1 LNHNV and CDR2 YYDKDF (reference sequence). This CDR3 is 15 amino acids long. V lost 1 base and J lost 6, with 12 bases in between. This CDR3 is CATSRARTGAGELFL. In DNA, the CDR3 is TGTGCCACCAGCAGAGCCCGAACGGGGGCCGGGGAGCTGTTTCTT.

This clonotype has only a few counts. This rearrangement joins TRBV5-1 to TRBJ1-6; 10 positions match TRBD1. Germline CDR1 SGHRS, CDR2 YFSETQ. The CDR3 length is 15 residues. V was pared by 4 bases and J by 7 bases, with 5 bases of the junction left unmatched. CDR3 residues: CASSEQDRGNSPLHF. The CDR3 DNA is TGCGCCAGCAGCGAGCAGGACAGGGGGAATTCACCCCTCCACTTT.

The table lists this clonotype with a few counts. The chain is built from TRBV20-1 and TRBJ2-1; TRBD2 aligns across 8 bases. CDR3 size: 16 residues. Germline V lookup: CDR1 DFQATT, CDR2 SNEGSKA (reference sequence). J gave up 6 bases and V 0 bases, and 10 bases lay outside the gene matches. The CDR3 loop reads CSARDIKLAELNEQFF. CDR3 DNA: TGCAGTGCTAGAGATATAAAACTAGCGGAGCTCAATGAGCAGTTCTTC.

The chain employs TRBV29-1 and TRBJ1-1, with D possibly TRBD1 on 5 matching bases. The germline CDR1 and CDR2 sequences are SQVTM and ANQGSEA. The CDR3 contains 14 residues. Trimming took off 7 bases at V and 4 bases at J, with 19 bases between the two ends. The CDR3 DNA sequence: TGCAGCGCCCGAAGGGGAGGGGAGGGCACTGAAGCTTTCTTT. Translated, it gives CSARRGGEGTEAFF.

V is TRBV24-1 and J is TRBJ2-2, with 7 bases matching TRBD1. V shed 4 bases, J shed 1 base, and the junction held 5 bases outside the gene matches. This CDR3 spans 16 amino acids. Germline loops: CDR1 KGHDR, CDR2 SFDVKD. This CDR3 reads CATSDPRTGNTGELFF. CDR3 in DNA: TGTGCCACCAGTGACCCCCGGACAGGGAACACCGGGGAGCTGTTTTTT.

The V call is TRBV5-1, the J call TRBJ2-3, with a tentative D call TRBD1 (5 bases). The germline gives CDR1 SGHRS, CDR2 YFSETQ. V shed 0 bases and J shed 2 bases, with 16 bases lying between them. This CDR3 is built from 17 residues. This CDR3 reads CASSLGQLFTATDTQYF. The CDR3 bases are TGCGCCAGCAGCTTGGGACAGCTTTTCACGGCCACAGATACGCAGTATTTT.

This chain uses TRBV7-9 with TRBJ2-2; D gene unclear. This CDR3 spans 15 amino acids. Germline V gene lookup returns CDR1 SEHNR and CDR2 FQNEAQ (reference sequence). Trimming cost V 1 base and J 6 bases, with 12 bases left between them. CDR3 sequence (DNA): TGTGCCAGCAGCTTAGGATGTGGGAAGGCCGGGGAGCTGTTTTTT. Translated: CASSLGCGKAGELFF.

The gene calls are TRBV3-1 and TRBJ1-2, with TRBD1 matching 10 bases. Germline CDR1 LGHDT, CDR2 YNNKEL (reference sequence). J was trimmed by 4 bases and V by 3 bases; bases with no gene match: 14. The CDR3 runs to 18 residues. The CDR3: CASSHARQGAFIRYGYTF. CDR3 in DNA: TGTGCCAGCAGCCATGCGCGACAGGGGGCTTTCATCCGCTATGGCTACACCTTC.

V gene TRBV29-1 combines with J gene TRBJ1-5; 7 bases map to TRBD1. The CDR3 contains 13 residues. J lost 3 bases, V lost 5 bases, and 4 bases had no gene match. Looked up from germline, CDR1 is SQVTM and CDR2 is ANQGSEA. The CDR3 DNA sequence: TGCAGCGTTCGGGACAGCTACAATCAGCCCCAGCATTTT. It is translated as CSVRDSYNQPQHF.

As to this clonotype: Being one base from a much bigger clone, this may be a read error. The chain uses TRBV6-2 or TRBV6-3 and TRBJ1-1, with D unresolved. Germline V CDR1 and CDR2: MNHEY, SVGEGT. CDR3 length equals 13 residues. CDR3 nucleotide sequence: TGTGCCAGCAATTACCGGGAGAACACTGAAGCTTTCTTT. Translated, it gives CASNYRENTEAFF.

The chain links TRBV19 to TRBJ1-2; 7 nucleotides agree with TRBD1. V trimming: 6 bases; J trimming: 3 bases; junction bases outside the gene matches: 4. In germline, CDR1 is LNHDA, CDR2 SQIVND (reference sequence). This CDR3 contains 13 residues. This CDR3 reads CASSTGTDYGYTF. In DNA form, the CDR3 reads TGTGCCAGTAGCACCGGGACAGACTATGGCTACACCTTC. The full variable domain, with the rest looked up from reference TRBV19 and TRBJ1-2, is DGGITQSPKYLFRKEGQNVTLSCEQNLNHDAMYWYRQDPGQGLRLIYYSQIVNDFQKGDIAEGYSVSREKKESFPLTVTSAQKNPTAFYLCASSTGTDYGYTFGSGTRLTVV.

This clonotype was seen repeatedly, ten times or more. The chain employs TRBV2 and TRBJ2-1; TRBD1 is a possible D gene (5 bases). CDR1 and CDR2 (germline): SNHLY, FYNNEI. This CDR3 spans 11 amino acids. Trimming left V 8 bases short and J 9 bases short, with 11 bases between. CDR3 region: CASGRVGEQFF. The CDR3 bases are TGTGCCAGCGGCAGGGTAGGTGAGCAGTTCTTC.

The chain combines TRBV5-1 with TRBJ1-2; TRBD1 might be the D (5 bases). Deletions cut 0 bases from V and 6 bases from J, with 15 bases between. Germline lookup yields CDR1 SGHRS and CDR2 YFSETQ. The CDR3 is made up of 15 amino acids. CDR3 coding DNA: TGCGCCAGCAGCTTGGAAGGGGTATTAGGGGATGGCTACACCTTC. Protein: CASSLEGVLGDGYTF. Full variable domain (rest looked up from reference TRBV5-1 and TRBJ1-2): KAGVTQTPRYLIKTRGQQVTLSCSPISGHRSVSWYQQTPGQGLQFLFEYFSETQRNKGNFPGRFSGRQFSNSRSEMNVSTLELGDSALYLCASSLEGVLGDGYTFGSGTRLTVV.

This clonotype was seen only a few times. The chain combines TRBV4-1 with TRBJ1-6; D is possibly TRBD1 (6 bases). Trimming removed 5 bases from V and 2 bases from J, with 13 bases in between. The germline V gene encodes CDR1 MGHRA and CDR2 YSYEKL. This CDR3 spans 16 amino acids. The chain's CDR3 is CASSVTGIPYNSPLHF. CDR3 sequence (DNA): TGCGCCAGCAGCGTAACAGGGATCCCCTATAATTCACCCCTCCACTTT.

The rearrangement joins TRBV12-3 or TRBV12-4 to TRBJ2-7; no clear D. This CDR3 contains 14 residues. V gave up 5 bases and J gave up 3 bases, with 14 bases separating them. This CDR3 is CASSLSSLRYEQYF. DNA of the CDR3: TGTGCCAGCAGTCTTTCAAGCCTCCGCTACGAGCAGTACTTC.

In its sample, this clonotype was seen a few times. This chain connects TRBV30 to TRBJ2-7; D call uncertain. V gave up 0 bases and J gave up 3 bases, with 3 bases separating them. The CDR3 length is 11 residues. Germline CDR1 and CDR2: GTSNPN and SVGIG (reference sequence). CDR3 region: CAWSVLYEQYF. The CDR3 DNA sequence: TGTGCCTGGAGTGTACTCTACGAGCAGTACTTC.

In its sample, this clonotype was seen a few times. This sequence joins TRBV11-3 and TRBJ2-5; the D gene is possibly TRBD2 (6 bases). The CDR3 totals 15 residues. Germline CDR1 SGHNT, CDR2 YENEEA. Trimming removed 1 base at V and 2 bases at J, with 11 bases between. The CDR3 nucleotides read TGTGCCAGCAGCTTAGTGTTGGGACTTCAAGAGACCCAGTACTTC. Residues: CASSLVLGLQETQYF.

This clonotype was observed a few times. The V and J genes are TRBV4-2 and TRBJ2-3, with 8 bases that match TRBD1. Germline CDR1 and CDR2: LGHNA and YNFKEQ. With V trimmed by 0 bases and J by 0 bases, 11 bases remained unmatched. This CDR3 region has 19 residues. CDR3 coding DNA: TGTGCCAGCAGCCAAGAGTCGGGCAGGGGGCGAGTTAGCACAGATACGCAGTATTTT. It specifies CASSQESGRGRVSTDTQYF.

This clonotype was detected only a few times. This sequence joins TRBV3-1 and TRBJ2-3, with TRBD2 matching 10 bases. V shed 4 bases and J 4 bases; nucleotides not matched to a gene: 8. CDR1 is LGHDT and CDR2 is YNNKEL in the germline V gene (reference sequence). The CDR3 has 16 residues. The CDR3 coding sequence is TGTGCCAGCAGCCTAATTAGCGGGAGGAGTCCAGATACGCAGTATTTT. Residues: CASSLISGRSPDTQYF.

The chain links TRBV7-2 to TRBJ2-3; TRBD2 matches at 9 bases. Germline V gene sequence: CDR1 SGHTA, CDR2 FQGNSA. The V and J ends lost 7 bases and 1 base, in that order; junction bases with no gene match: 15. The CDR3 has 18 residues. CDR3 protein: CASKREVFGAYGTDTQYF. In DNA form, the CDR3 reads TGTGCCAGCAAGCGGGAGGTCTTCGGGGCCTACGGCACAGATACGCAGTATTTT.

This clonotype was found a few times. This sequence joins TRBV7-2 and TRBJ2-6; unclear D gene. The CDR3 runs to 14 residues. Germline V gene sequence: CDR1 SGHTA, CDR2 FQGNSA. V was clipped by 6 bases and J by 0 bases, with 6 bases between them. The CDR3 is CASRVDSGANVLTF. CDR3 coding DNA: TGTGCCAGCAGGGTGGACTCTGGGGCCAACGTCCTGACTTTC.

The chain recombines TRBV20-1 with TRBJ2-5; TRBD1 matches at 10 bases. Germline assignment: CDR1 DFQATT and CDR2 SNEGSKA (reference sequence). This CDR3 region has 14 residues. V lost 3 bases and J lost 1; bases outside the gene matches: 2. The CDR3 sequence is CSASRDRGQETQYF. CDR3 nucleotide sequence: TGCAGTGCTAGTCGGGACAGGGGCCAAGAGACCCAGTACTTC.

The table lists this clonotype with many counts. The chain combines TRBV4-2 with TRBJ2-5, with 9 positions matching TRBD2. J was trimmed by 0 bases and V by 3 bases; bases with no gene match: 5. The CDR3 covers 16 residues. Germline values: CDR1 LGHNA, CDR2 YNFKEQ. The CDR3 bases are TGTGCCAGCAGCCAGACCAGCGGGGGGAACCAAGAGACCCAGTACTTC. It specifies CASSQTSGGNQETQYF.

In its sample, this clonotype was seen a few times. This rearrangement joins TRBV20-1 to TRBJ2-1; TRBD2 matches at 7 bases. Unmatched junction bases numbered 1, after V lost 2 bases and J lost 3 bases. This CDR3 spans 13 amino acids. Germline values: CDR1 DFQATT, CDR2 SNEGSKA (reference sequence). This CDR3 reads CSARKRDYNEQFF. In nucleotides, the CDR3 is TGCAGTGCTAGAAAGCGGGACTACAATGAGCAGTTCTTC.